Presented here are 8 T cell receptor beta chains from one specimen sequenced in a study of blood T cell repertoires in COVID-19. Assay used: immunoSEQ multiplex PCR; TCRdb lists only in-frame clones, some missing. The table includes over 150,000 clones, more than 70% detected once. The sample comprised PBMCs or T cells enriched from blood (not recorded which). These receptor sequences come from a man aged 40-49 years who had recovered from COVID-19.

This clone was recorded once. CDR3 amino acids: CASSSLAGHQAFF. The DNA for the CDR3 is TGTGCCAGCAGCTCCTTAGCGGGACACCAAGCTTTCTTT. The chain combines TRBV5-6 with TRBJ1-1; maybe TRBD1 (6 bases). The V end lost 3 bases, the J end lost 9 bases, and 15 bases lay between the germline ends. The CDR3 has 13 residues. Germline V CDR1 and CDR2: SGHDT, YYEEEE.

In DNA, the CDR3 is TGTGCCTGGAGTGTACCACCGGACTATGGCTACACCTTC. Protein sequence: CAWSVPPDYGYTF. This chain connects TRBV30 to TRBJ1-2; no firm D call. Trimming left V 0 bases short and J 3 bases short, with 8 bases between. The germline gives CDR1 GTSNPN, CDR2 SVGIG (reference sequence). The CDR3 covers 13 residues.

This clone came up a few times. In DNA, the CDR3 is TGTGCCATCAGGCCCTCTACTGGGGCCAACGTCCTGACTTTC. Protein: CAIRPSTGANVLTF. The V gene is TRBV10-3, the J gene TRBJ2-6; D unclear. Per germline, CDR1 ENHRY and CDR2 SYGVKD. Deletions cut 6 bases from V and 2 bases from J, with 8 bases between. The CDR3 is made up of 14 amino acids.

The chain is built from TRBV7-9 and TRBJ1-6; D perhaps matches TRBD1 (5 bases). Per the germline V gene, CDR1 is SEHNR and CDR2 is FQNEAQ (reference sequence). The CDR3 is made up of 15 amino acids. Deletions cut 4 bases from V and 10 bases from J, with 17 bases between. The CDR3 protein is CASSWGDRVNSPLHF. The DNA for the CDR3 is TGTGCCAGCAGCTGGGGGGACCGAGTTAACTCACCCCTCCACTTT.

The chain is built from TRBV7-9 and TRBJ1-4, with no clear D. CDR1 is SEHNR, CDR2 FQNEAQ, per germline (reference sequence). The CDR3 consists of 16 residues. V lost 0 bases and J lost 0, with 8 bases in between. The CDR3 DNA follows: TGTGCCAGCAGCTTAGCGGGAGGAACAACTAATGAAAAACTGTTTTTT. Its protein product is CASSLAGGTTNEKLFF.

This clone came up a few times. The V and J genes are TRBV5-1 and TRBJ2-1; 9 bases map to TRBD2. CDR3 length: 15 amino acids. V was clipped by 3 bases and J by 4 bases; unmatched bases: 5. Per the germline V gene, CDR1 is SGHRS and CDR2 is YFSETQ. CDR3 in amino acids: CASSSLAGGYNEQFF. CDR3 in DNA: TGCGCCAGCAGCTCCCTGGCGGGGGGGTACAATGAGCAGTTCTTC.

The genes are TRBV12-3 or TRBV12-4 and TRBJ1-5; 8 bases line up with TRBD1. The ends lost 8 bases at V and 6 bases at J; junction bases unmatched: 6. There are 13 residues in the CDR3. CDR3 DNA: TGTGCCAGCGGAAACAGGGGGGGTCAGCCCCAGCATTTT. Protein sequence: CASGNRGGQPQHF.

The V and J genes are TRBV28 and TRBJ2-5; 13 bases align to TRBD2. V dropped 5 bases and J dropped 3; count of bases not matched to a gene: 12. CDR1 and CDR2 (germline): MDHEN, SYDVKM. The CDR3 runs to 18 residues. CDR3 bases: TGTGCCAGCAGTATACTAGCGGGAGGGCCTTTAAGGAAAGAGACCCAGTACTTC. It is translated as CASSILAGGPLRKETQYF.